The 7 T cell receptor beta chains given below trace back to one sample, sequenced in a study of CD8 T cells in Susac syndrome. With random hexamers, 0.5 to 1 ug RNA was reverse transcribed. One entry per CDR3 protein results from TCRdb running MiXCR on the immunoSEQ multiplex PCR reads. The sample holds approximately 200,000 distinct CDR3 sequences, more than 85% seen once. Sequencing was carried out using CD4+ T cells from PBMCs. These receptors were collected from a human donor with multiple sclerosis.

This chain connects TRBV9 to TRBJ1-2, with D maybe TRBD1 (5 bases). This CDR3 spans 14 amino acids. Trimming pared 6 bases from V and 7 bases from J, leaving 19 bases between. The germline CDR1 and CDR2 sequences are SGDLS and YYNGEE. For the CDR3, the DNA is TGTGCCAGCACCCCGCGGTCGGGGCCTGGTGGCTACACCTTC. As protein: CASTPRSGPGGYTF.

V gene TRBV5-6 combines with J gene TRBJ2-4, with a tentative D call TRBD2 (6 bases). CDR1 is SGHDT and CDR2 is YYEEEE in the germline V gene. V was clipped by 4 bases and J by 3 bases, with 11 bases between them. The CDR3 is 14 residues long. The CDR3 nucleotides are TGTGCCAGCAGCATCGGGGGAGGCAAAAACATTCAGTACTTC. The encoded protein is CASSIGGGKNIQYF.

The V gene is TRBV29-1, the J gene TRBJ1-2, with a tentative D call TRBD1 (6 bases). Deletions cut 3 bases from V and 7 bases from J, with 15 bases between. The CDR3 has 13 amino acids. Germline assignment: CDR1 SQVTM and CDR2 ANQGSEA. The CDR3 nucleotides read TGCAGCGTTGATAGGTTGGGGGGCTTTGGCTACACCTTC. Protein: CSVDRLGGFGYTF.

This rearrangement joins TRBV29-1 to TRBJ2-1; TRBD1 or TRBD2 may be the D gene (5 bases each). The germline gives CDR1 SQVTM, CDR2 ANQGSEA. The CDR3 consists of 14 residues. V was pared by 4 bases and J by 9 bases, with 19 bases between. The CDR3 bases are TGCAGCGTTGCCCGAGGGGTCCCGGGTAGTGAGCAGTTCTTC. Residues: CSVARGVPGSEQFF.

The V and J genes are TRBV24-1 and TRBJ2-7; TRBD2 matches at 10 bases. The germline V gene has CDR1 KGHDR and CDR2 SFDVKD. The CDR3 covers 16 residues. The junction had 3 bases not matched to a gene; V was cut back by 0 bases and J by 2 bases. CDR3 sequence: CATSDLASGGTYEQYV. As DNA, the CDR3 is TGTGCCACCAGTGATTTGGCTAGCGGGGGAACCTACGAGCAGTACGTC.

The rearrangement links TRBV29-1 to TRBJ1-2; D is perhaps TRBD1 (5 bases). The V and J ends lost 5 bases and 4 bases respectively, with 17 bases between them. The CDR3 has 14 residues. CDR1 and CDR2 (germline): SQVTM, ANQGSEA. The CDR3 DNA is TGCAGCGTTCGGGACGGGAGAGGATCCTATGGCTACACCTTC. The encoded protein is CSVRDGRGSYGYTF.

This chain links TRBV30 with TRBJ1-5; 8 bases map to TRBD1. V dropped 3 bases and J dropped 4; count of bases not matched to a gene: 5. The CDR3 is made up of 14 amino acids. Germline loops: CDR1 GTSNPN, CDR2 SVGIG (reference sequence). The CDR3 region is CAWRNTGGNQPQHF. The DNA for the CDR3 is TGTGCCTGGAGAAATACAGGGGGTAATCAGCCCCAGCATTTT. The entire variable domain, with the rest obtained from reference TRBV30 and TRBJ1-5, is as follows: SQTIHQWPATLVQPVGSPLSLECTVEGTSNPNLYWYRQAAGRGLQLLFYSVGIGQISSEVPQNLSASRPQDRQFILSSKKLLLSDSGFYLCAWRNTGGNQPQHFGDGTRLSIL.